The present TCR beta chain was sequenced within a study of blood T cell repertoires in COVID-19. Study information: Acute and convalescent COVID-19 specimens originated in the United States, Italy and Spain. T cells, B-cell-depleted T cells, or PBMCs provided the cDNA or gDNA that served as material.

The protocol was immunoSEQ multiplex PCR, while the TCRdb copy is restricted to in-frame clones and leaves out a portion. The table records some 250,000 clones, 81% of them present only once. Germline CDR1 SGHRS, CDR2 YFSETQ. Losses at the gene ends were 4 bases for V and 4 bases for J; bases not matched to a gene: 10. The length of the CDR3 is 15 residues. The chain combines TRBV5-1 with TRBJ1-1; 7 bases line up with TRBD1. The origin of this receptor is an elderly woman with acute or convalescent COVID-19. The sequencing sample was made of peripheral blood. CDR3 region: CASSETTGPSTEAFF. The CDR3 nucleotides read TGCGCCAGCAGCGAAACGACAGGGCCCAGCACTGAAGCTTTCTTT.